A single sample is the source of the 24 T cell receptor beta chains below, sequenced in a study of shared clonotypes between healthy human individuals. Repertoires were generated with immunoSEQ multiplex PCR, while TCRdb's copy carries only in-frame clones and drops some. The table lists about 2.3 million clones, about nine tenths of them singletons. The sequenced sample consisted of naive CD4+ T cells from PBMCs. The sample's subset: CD45RA+ positively selected. All receptors come from a man between 18 and 29 years old in good health. Some clones in this sample may be carry-over from other donors' samples.

The chain couples TRBV7-9 to TRBJ2-1; possibly TRBD1 for D (7 bases). Germline V CDR1 and CDR2: SEHNR, FQNEAQ (reference sequence). CDR3 length: 17 residues. V was shortened by 1 base and J by 8 bases, with 21 bases between the two germline ends. The CDR3 DNA follows: TGTGCCAGCAGCTTAGGCCTCTGGGGCGGAGGGGGCGATGAGCAGTTCTTC. This translates into CASSLGLWGGGGDEQFF.

The chain combines TRBV5-1 with TRBJ2-7; no clear D gene. Trimming stripped 2 bases from V and 9 bases from J, with 18 bases between. The CDR3 runs 14 residues. Germline V gene sequence: CDR1 SGHRS, CDR2 YFSETQ. This CDR3 reads CASSFQTGPWGQYF. DNA of the CDR3: TGCGCCAGCAGCTTTCAGACCGGCCCTTGGGGGCAGTACTTC.

The V call is TRBV10-3, the J call TRBJ1-1; D call uncertain. This CDR3 is built from 13 residues. CDR1 and CDR2 (germline): ENHRY, SYGVKD. Trimming pared 5 bases from V and 1 base from J, leaving 8 bases between. CDR3 in DNA: TGTGCCATCAGTACCCAAGGGAACACTGAAGCTTTCTTT. Translated, it gives CAISTQGNTEAFF.

This clone has a single count. The rearrangement links TRBV7-9 to TRBJ2-1, with D perhaps given as TRBD1 or TRBD2 (5 bases each). The CDR3 has 16 amino acids. Between the trimmed V and J ends, which lost 3 bases and 7 bases, there was a span of 19 bases. CDR1 SEHNR and CDR2 FQNEAQ come from the germline V gene (reference sequence). As DNA, the CDR3 is TGTGCCAGCAGCTTTTCTTTTCCGGGGCTCCCTAATGAGCAGTTCTTC. Protein sequence: CASSFSFPGLPNEQFF.

The V and J genes are TRBV29-1 and TRBJ2-7; the match to TRBD2 covers 12 bases. This CDR3 region has 14 residues. Germline-derived CDR1 and CDR2 are SQVTM and ANQGSEA. V was clipped by 5 bases and J by 2 bases; unmatched bases: 4. The CDR3 spells CSVRTSGIPYEQYF. The CDR3 bases are TGCAGCGTTCGGACTAGCGGGATCCCCTACGAGCAGTACTTC.

This chain joins TRBV5-1 and TRBJ2-2; 10 nucleotides line up with TRBD2. There are 17 residues in the CDR3. V gave up 1 base and J gave up 5 bases; unmatched junction bases: 8. Per the germline V gene, CDR1 is SGHRS and CDR2 is YFSETQ. The CDR3 loop is CASSLWSSGSGTGELFF. The DNA for the CDR3 is TGCGCCAGCAGCTTGTGGTCTAGCGGGAGTGGAACCGGGGAGCTGTTTTTT. Full variable domain (missing parts from reference TRBV5-1 and TRBJ2-2): KAGVTQTPRYLIKTRGQQVTLSCSPISGHRSVSWYQQTPGQGLQFLFEYFSETQRNKGNFPGRFSGRQFSNSRSEMNVSTLELGDSALYLCASSLWSSGSGTGELFFGEGSRLTVL.

The chain has TRBV5-1 and TRBJ2-3, with a tentative D call TRBD1 (5 bases). The CDR3 runs 17 residues. From germline, CDR1 is SGHRS and CDR2 YFSETQ. Trimming took 1 base from V and 2 from J, leaving 17 bases between them. The CDR3 sequence is CASSLNVRAGNTDTQYF. The CDR3 DNA sequence: TGCGCCAGCAGCTTGAACGTCCGGGCAGGGAACACAGATACGCAGTATTTT.

The rearrangement uses TRBV28 and TRBJ1-3; D gene unclear. The CDR3 sequence is 16 residues long. V dropped 5 bases and J dropped 0 bases, with 14 bases sitting between them. Germline assignment: CDR1 MDHEN and CDR2 SYDVKM. The CDR3 sequence: CASSPRIGVSGNTIYF. For the CDR3, the DNA is TGTGCCAGCAGTCCCCGAATAGGCGTCTCTGGAAACACCATATATTTT.

CDR3 amino acids: CASSKTRDSMNTEAFF. In nucleotides, the CDR3 is TGTGCCAGCAGCAAAACCCGGGACTCTATGAACACTGAAGCTTTCTTT. The V call is TRBV21-1, the J call TRBJ1-1. TRBV21-1 is recorded as a pseudogene. The CDR3 loop spans 16 amino acids.

This clone was seen more than once but under ten times. The same CDR3 is also encoded by other DNA sequences in this sample. This sequence joins TRBV9 and TRBJ2-6; a possible D gene is TRBD1 (6 bases). The CDR3 runs to 15 residues. CDR1 and CDR2 from the germline V gene are SGDLS and YYNGEE. V lost 2 bases and J 0 bases, leaving 6 bases between the germline ends. DNA for the CDR3: TGTGCCAGCAGCGTGACAGGCTCTGGGGCCAACGTCCTGACTTTC. It is translated as CASSVTGSGANVLTF.

The V gene is TRBV6-5, the J gene TRBJ2-3; D ambiguous. V shed 6 bases and J shed 2 bases, with 15 bases lying between them. This CDR3 has 15 amino acids. Germline values: CDR1 MNHEY, CDR2 SVGAGI. CDR3 in amino acids: CASRPRAINTDTQYF. CDR3 nucleotide sequence: TGTGCCAGCAGGCCCCGGGCCATAAACACAGATACGCAGTATTTT.

This chain joins TRBV7-7 and TRBJ2-7; 8 nucleotides agree with TRBD1. This CDR3 is 15 amino acids long. CDR1 and CDR2 (germline): SSHAT, FNYEAQ (reference sequence). V lost 5 bases and J lost 5; bases outside the gene matches: 11. This CDR3 reads CASSPFPRGRDEQYF. CDR3 bases: TGTGCCAGCAGCCCCTTCCCCAGGGGGCGGGACGAGCAGTACTTC.

The chain combines TRBV4-1 with TRBJ1-3; weak D call: TRBD1 (6 bases). The CDR3 loop spans 19 amino acids. The germline V gene has CDR1 MGHRA and CDR2 YSYEKL. The V and J ends lost 0 bases and 3 bases respectively, with 21 bases between them. The CDR3 DNA follows: TGCGCCAGCAGCCAAGATCCCGAGAGGGGGGGGCTTTATGGAAACACCATATATTTT. Protein: CASSQDPERGGLYGNTIYF.

The V and J genes are TRBV19 and TRBJ1-1; D possibly corresponds to TRBD1 (5 bases). This CDR3 comprises 16 residues. Trimming shortened V by 6 bases and J by 0 bases, and 17 bases separated the two germline ends. Germline CDR1 and CDR2: LNHDA and SQIVND (reference sequence). For the CDR3, the DNA is TGTGCCAGTAGAAATATAGGGGAGGGTATGAACACTGAAGCTTTCTTT. This codes for CASRNIGEGMNTEAFF.

This clone has a single count. The same CDR3 arises from other DNA sequences in this sample as well. The rearrangement links TRBV7-3 to TRBJ2-1; D remains unclear. The CDR3 has 11 amino acids. Germline assignment: CDR1 SGHTA and CDR2 FQGTGA. Trimming left V 2 bases short and J 7 bases short, with 3 bases between. Written as DNA, the CDR3 is TGTGCCAGCAGCTTAGGGAATGAGCAGTTCTTC. Translated, it gives CASSLGNEQFF.

The V gene is TRBV7-8, the J gene TRBJ2-1; 7 bases map to TRBD1. This CDR3 is 16 amino acids long. J was trimmed by 7 bases and V by 6 bases; bases with no gene match: 15. Germline V lookup: CDR1 SGHVS, CDR2 FQNEAQ. Here the CDR3 DNA reads TGTGCCAGCAGTCCATTTCAGGGCAGGGGGAGAAATGAGCAGTTCTTC. Translation gives CASSPFQGRGRNEQFF.

As concerns this clone: Other DNA sequences from this sample encode an identical CDR3 as well. V and J are TRBV27 and TRBJ1-2; D is undetermined. Germline loops: CDR1 MNHEY, CDR2 SMNVEV (reference sequence). The CDR3 runs to 13 residues. V was clipped by 2 bases and J by 1 base, with 5 bases between them. This CDR3 reads CASSLGNNYGYTF. CDR3 coding DNA: TGTGCCAGCAGTTTAGGCAATAACTATGGCTACACCTTC.

This clone has more than one count but fewer than ten. The chain carries TRBV7-9 and TRBJ1-2; 8 positions match TRBD1. The CDR3 has 10 amino acids. CDR1 and CDR2 (germline): SEHNR, FQNEAQ (reference sequence). Trimming cost V 5 bases and J 14 bases; bases outside gene matches: 4. This CDR3 is CASSQDRATF. In nucleotides, the CDR3 is TGTGCCAGCAGCCAGGACAGGGCAACCTTC.

This chain uses TRBV1 with TRBJ1-5. TRBV1 is recorded as a pseudogene. The CDR3 loop spans 15 amino acids. Here the CDR3 reads CTSSRPCGGRQPQHF. CDR3 DNA: TGCACCAGCAGCCGACCCTGCGGCGGAAGGCAGCCCCAGCATTTT.

The rearrangement joins TRBV25-1 to TRBJ2-7; D is unclear. This CDR3 is built from 14 residues. V was cut by 2 bases and J by 6 bases, with 14 bases left in between. CDR1 is MGHDK, CDR2 SYGVNS, per germline. The CDR3 nucleotides are TGTGCCAGCAGTGAAAGTTATCGGGCTCTCGAGCAGTACTTC. This encodes CASSESYRALEQYF.

The chain uses TRBV25-1 and TRBJ2-2, with D possibly being TRBD2 (6 bases). CDR1 and CDR2 (germline): MGHDK, SYGVNS. This CDR3 contains 15 residues. V was shortened by 1 base and J by 3 bases, with 9 bases between the two germline ends. CDR3 amino acids: CASSELGGDTGELFF. In DNA form, the CDR3 reads TGTGCCAGCAGTGAATTAGGCGGGGACACCGGGGAGCTGTTTTTT.

This clone was detected once. The chain is built from TRBV6-6 and TRBJ1-1; 8 positions match TRBD1. Trimming at V came to 7 bases and at J to 11 bases, leaving 6 bases not matched to a gene. Looked up from germline, CDR1 is MNHNY and CDR2 is SVGAGI (reference sequence). The CDR3 runs 11 residues. CDR3 nucleotides: TGTGCCAGCACCTACCGGGACAGGGCTTTCTTT. Protein sequence: CASTYRDRAFF.

The gene calls are TRBV7-7 and TRBJ2-5; TRBD2 agrees at 9 bases. CDR1 is SSHAT, CDR2 FNYEAQ, per germline (reference sequence). V was clipped by 5 bases and J by 4 bases; unmatched bases: 11. The CDR3 is made up of 16 amino acids. CDR3 bases: TGTGCCAGCAGCCCATTAGCGGGAGATTATAGAGAGACCCAGTACTTC. Residues: CASSPLAGDYRETQYF.

This chain links TRBV5-1 with TRBJ2-1, with 13 bases matching TRBD2. J lost 6 bases, V lost 4 bases, and 7 bases had no gene match. This CDR3 is 16 amino acids long. Per the germline V gene, CDR1 is SGHRS and CDR2 is YFSETQ. CDR3 in amino acids: CASSGGLAGVVNEQFF. The CDR3 DNA is TGCGCCAGCAGCGGCGGACTAGCGGGAGTGGTCAATGAGCAGTTCTTC.